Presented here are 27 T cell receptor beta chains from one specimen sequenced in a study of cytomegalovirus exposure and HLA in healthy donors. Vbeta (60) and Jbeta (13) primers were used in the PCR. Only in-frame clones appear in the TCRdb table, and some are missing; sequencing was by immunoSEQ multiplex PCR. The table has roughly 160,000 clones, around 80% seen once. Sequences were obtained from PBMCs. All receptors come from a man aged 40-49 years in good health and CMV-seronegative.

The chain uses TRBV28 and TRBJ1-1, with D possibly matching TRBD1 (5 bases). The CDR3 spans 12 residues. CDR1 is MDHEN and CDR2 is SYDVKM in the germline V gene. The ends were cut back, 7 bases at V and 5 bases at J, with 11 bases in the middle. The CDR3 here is CASKSGLTEAFF. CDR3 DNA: TGTGCCAGCAAGTCAGGGTTAACTGAAGCTTTCTTT.

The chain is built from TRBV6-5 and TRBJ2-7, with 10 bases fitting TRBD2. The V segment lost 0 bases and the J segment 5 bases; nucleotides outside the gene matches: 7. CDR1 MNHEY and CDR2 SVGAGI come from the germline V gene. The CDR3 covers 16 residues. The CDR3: CASSYSSGRAKNEQYF. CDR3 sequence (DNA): TGTGCCAGCAGTTACTCGAGCGGGAGGGCCAAGAACGAGCAGTACTTC.

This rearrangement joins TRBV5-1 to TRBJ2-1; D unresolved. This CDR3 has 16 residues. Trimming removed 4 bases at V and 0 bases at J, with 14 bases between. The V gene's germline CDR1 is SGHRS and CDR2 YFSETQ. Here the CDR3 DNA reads TGCGCCAGCAGCATGACCGGGTCTAGCTCCTACAATGAGCAGTTCTTC. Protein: CASSMTGSSSYNEQFF.

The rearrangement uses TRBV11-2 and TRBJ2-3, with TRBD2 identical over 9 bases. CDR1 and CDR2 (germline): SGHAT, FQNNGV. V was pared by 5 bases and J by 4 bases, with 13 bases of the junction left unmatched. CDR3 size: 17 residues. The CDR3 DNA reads TGTGCCAGCAGCCTGGATCTTAGCGGGAGTGTCGCAGATACGCAGTATTTT. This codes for CASSLDLSGSVADTQYF.

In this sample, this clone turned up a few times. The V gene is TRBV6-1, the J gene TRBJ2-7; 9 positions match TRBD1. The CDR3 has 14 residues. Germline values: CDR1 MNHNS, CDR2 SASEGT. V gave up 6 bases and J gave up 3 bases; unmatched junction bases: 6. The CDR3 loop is CASSRQGVLYEQYF. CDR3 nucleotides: TGTGCCAGCAGCCGACAGGGGGTGCTCTACGAGCAGTACTTC.

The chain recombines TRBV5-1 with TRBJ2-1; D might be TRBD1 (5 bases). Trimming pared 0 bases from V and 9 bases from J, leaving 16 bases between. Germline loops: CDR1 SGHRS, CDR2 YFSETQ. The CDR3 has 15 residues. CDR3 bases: TGCGCCAGCAGCTTGGCCATAGGGGCCTCGGGTGAGCAGTTCTTC. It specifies CASSLAIGASGEQFF.

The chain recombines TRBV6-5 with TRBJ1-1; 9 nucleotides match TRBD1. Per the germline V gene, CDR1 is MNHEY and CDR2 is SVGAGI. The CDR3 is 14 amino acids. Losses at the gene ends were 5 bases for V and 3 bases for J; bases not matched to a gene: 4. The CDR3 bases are TGTGCCAGCAGTCCGGACAGGGGTGACACTGAAGCTTTCTTT. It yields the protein CASSPDRGDTEAFF.

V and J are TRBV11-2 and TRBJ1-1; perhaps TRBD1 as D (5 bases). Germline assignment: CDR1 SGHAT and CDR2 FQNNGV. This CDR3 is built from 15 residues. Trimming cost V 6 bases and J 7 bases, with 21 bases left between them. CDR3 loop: CASRGGDRIRNEAFF. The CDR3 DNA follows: TGTGCCAGCAGGGGGGGGGACCGCATCCGGAATGAAGCTTTCTTT.

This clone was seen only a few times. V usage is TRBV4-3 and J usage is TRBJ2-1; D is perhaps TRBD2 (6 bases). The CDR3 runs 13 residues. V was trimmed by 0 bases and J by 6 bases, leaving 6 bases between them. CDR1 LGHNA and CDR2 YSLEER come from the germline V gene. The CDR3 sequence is CASSQETSNEQFF. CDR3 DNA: TGCGCCAGCAGCCAAGAGACTAGCAATGAGCAGTTCTTC.

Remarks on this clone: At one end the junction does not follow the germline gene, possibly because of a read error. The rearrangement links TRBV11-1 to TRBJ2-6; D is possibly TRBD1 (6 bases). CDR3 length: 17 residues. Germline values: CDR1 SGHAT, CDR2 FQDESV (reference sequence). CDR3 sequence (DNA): TGTGCCAGCAGCGGACACTACAGGGCTGCTGGGGCCAACGGCCTGACTTTC. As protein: CASSGHYRAAGANGLTF.

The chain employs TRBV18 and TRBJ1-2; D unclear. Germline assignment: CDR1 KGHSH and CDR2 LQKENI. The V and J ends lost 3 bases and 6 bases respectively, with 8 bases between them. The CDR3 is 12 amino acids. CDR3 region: CASSPVADGYTF. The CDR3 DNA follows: TGTGCCAGCTCACCGGTTGCAGATGGCTACACCTTC.

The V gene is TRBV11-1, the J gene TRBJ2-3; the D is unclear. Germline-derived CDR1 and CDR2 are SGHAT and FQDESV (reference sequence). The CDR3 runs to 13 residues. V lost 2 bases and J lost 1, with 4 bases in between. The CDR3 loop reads CASSLPGTDTQYF. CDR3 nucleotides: TGTGCCAGCAGCTTACCGGGCACAGATACGCAGTATTTT.

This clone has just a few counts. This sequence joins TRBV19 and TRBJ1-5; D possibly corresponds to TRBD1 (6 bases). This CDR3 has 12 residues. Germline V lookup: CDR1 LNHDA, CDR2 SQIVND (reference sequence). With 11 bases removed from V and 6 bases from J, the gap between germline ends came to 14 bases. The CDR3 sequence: CASKGGGQPQHF. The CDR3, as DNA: TGTGCCTCAAAGGGAGGGGGTCAGCCCCAGCATTTT.

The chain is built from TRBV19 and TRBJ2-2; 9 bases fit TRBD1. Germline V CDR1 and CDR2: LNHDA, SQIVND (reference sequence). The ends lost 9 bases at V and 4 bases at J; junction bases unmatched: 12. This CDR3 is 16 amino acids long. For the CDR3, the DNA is TGTGCCAGCAAGATCCCGGGACAGGGCGTCACCGGGGAGCTGTTTTTT. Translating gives CASKIPGQGVTGELFF.

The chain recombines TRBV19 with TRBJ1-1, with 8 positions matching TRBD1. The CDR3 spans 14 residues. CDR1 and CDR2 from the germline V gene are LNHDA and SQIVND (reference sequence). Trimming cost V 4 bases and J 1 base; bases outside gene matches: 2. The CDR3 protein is CASSNDRGNTEAFF. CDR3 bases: TGTGCCAGTAGTAATGACAGGGGGAACACTGAAGCTTTCTTT.

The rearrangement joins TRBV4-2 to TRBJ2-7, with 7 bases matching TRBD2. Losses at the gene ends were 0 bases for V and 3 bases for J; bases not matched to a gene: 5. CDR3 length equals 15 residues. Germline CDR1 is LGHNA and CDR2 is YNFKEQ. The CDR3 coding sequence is TGTGCCAGCAGCCAAGATGACGCGGGAGTCTACGAGCAGTACTTC. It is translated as CASSQDDAGVYEQYF.

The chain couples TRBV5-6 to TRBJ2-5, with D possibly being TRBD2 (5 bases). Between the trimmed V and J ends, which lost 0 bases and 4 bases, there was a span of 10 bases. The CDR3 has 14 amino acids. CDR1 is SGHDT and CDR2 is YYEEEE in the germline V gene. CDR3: CASSLVGEGETQYF. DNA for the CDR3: TGTGCCAGCAGCTTGGTCGGGGAAGGAGAGACCCAGTACTTC.

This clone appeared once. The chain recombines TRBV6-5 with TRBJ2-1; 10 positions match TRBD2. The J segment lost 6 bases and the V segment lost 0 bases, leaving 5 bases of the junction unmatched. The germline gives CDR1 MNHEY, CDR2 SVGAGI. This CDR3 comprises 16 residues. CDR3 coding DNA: TGTGCCAGCAGTTACTCACTAGCGGGAAGCGGCAATGAGCAGTTCTTC. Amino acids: CASSYSLAGSGNEQFF.

The CDR3 coding sequence is TGTGCCAGTATCGCCGGGACAGGGTACCGGCCCCAGCATTTT. Translation gives CASIAGTGYRPQHF. V and J are TRBV19 and TRBJ1-5, with 9 nucleotides matching TRBD1. Germline V CDR1 and CDR2: LNHDA, SQIVND (reference sequence). Trimming at V came to 7 bases and at J to 9 bases, leaving 10 bases not matched to a gene. The CDR3 runs 14 residues.

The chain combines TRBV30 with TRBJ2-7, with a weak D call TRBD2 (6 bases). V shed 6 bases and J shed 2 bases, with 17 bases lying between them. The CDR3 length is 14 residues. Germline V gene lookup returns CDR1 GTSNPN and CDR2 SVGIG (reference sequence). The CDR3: CACPSAGSPYEQYF. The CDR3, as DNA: TGTGCCTGCCCATCGGCGGGAAGTCCCTACGAGCAGTACTTC. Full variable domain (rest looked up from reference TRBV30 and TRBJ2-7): SQTIHQWPATLVQPVGSPLSLECTVEGTSNPNLYWYRQAAGRGLQLLFYSVGIGQISSEVPQNLSASRPQDRQFILSSKKLLLSDSGFYLCACPSAGSPYEQYFGPGTRLTVT.

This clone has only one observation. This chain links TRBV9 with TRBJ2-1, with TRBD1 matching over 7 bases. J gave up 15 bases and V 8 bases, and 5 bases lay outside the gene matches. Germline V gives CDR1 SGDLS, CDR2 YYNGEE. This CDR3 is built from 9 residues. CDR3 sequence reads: CARRGLRFF. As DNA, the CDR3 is TGTGCCAGGAGGGGGCTGCGGTTCTTC.

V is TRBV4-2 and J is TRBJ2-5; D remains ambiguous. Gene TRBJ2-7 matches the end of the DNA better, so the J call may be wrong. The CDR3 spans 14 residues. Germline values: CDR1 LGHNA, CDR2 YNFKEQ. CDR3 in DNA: TGTGCCAGCAGCCAAGATACCACAGACTACGAGCAGTACTTC. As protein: CASSQDTTDYEQYF.

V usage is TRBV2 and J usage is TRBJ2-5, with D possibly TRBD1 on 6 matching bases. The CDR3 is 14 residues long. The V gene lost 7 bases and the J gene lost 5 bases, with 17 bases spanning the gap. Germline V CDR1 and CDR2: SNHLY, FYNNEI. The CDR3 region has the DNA TGTGCCAGCACCCCGCAAGGGGGTAGCGAGACCCAGTACTTC. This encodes CASTPQGGSETQYF.

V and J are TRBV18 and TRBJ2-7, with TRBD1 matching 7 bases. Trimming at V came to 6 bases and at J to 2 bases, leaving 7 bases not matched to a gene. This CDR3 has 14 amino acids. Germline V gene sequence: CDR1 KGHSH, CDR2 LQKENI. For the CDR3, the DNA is TGTGCCAGCTCCCCTGGACAGGCTGCCTACGAGCAGTACTTC. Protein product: CASSPGQAAYEQYF.

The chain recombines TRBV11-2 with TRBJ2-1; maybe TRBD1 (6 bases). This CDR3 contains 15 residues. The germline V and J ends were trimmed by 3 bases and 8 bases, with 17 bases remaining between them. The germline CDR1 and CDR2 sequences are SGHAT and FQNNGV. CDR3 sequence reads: CASSLSGDTLDEQFF. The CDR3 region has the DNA TGTGCCAGCAGCTTGTCAGGGGACACCCTTGATGAGCAGTTCTTC.

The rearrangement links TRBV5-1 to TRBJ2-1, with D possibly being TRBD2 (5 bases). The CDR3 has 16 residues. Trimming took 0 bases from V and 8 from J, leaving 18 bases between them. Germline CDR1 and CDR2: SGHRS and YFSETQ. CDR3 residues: CASSLAGVPAQDEQFF. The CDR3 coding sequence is TGCGCCAGCAGCTTGGCCGGGGTACCCGCCCAGGATGAGCAGTTCTTC. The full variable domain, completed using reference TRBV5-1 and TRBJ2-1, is KAGVTQTPRYLIKTRGQQVTLSCSPISGHRSVSWYQQTPGQGLQFLFEYFSETQRNKGNFPGRFSGRQFSNSRSEMNVSTLELGDSALYLCASSLAGVPAQDEQFFGPGTRLTVL.

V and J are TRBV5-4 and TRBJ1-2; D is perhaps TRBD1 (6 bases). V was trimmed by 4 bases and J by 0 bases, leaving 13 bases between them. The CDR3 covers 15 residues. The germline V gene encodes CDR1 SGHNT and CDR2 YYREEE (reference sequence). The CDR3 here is CASSHPDRANYGYTF. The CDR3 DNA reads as TGTGCCAGCAGCCACCCGGACAGAGCTAACTATGGCTACACCTTC. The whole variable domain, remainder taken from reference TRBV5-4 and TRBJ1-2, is ETGVTQSPTHLIKTRGQQVTLRCSSQSGHNTVSWYQQALGQGPQFIFQYYREEENGRGNFPPRFSGLQFPNYSSELNVNALELDDSALYLCASSHPDRANYGYTFGSGTRLTVV.